One sample yielded the 18 T cell receptor beta chains listed below, sequenced in a study of follicular helper T cells after annual influenza vaccination. The time point is: 2014-2015 season, 7 days after vaccination. Using immunoSEQ multiplex PCR, the repertoire was profiled, and TCRdb retains in-frame clones only, with some absent. Of roughly 15,000 clones in the sample, approximately 88% were seen once. Sequencing used CXCR5+ CD38- circulating T follicular helper cells from blood, obtained 7 days after influenza vaccination. Subset reported: circulating Tfh, non-naive CD4+CXCR5+PD-1+ (ICOS+CD38+ or ICOS-CD38-). The receptors originated from an adult who received the influenza vaccine.

V usage is TRBV2 and J usage is TRBJ2-5, with D perhaps TRBD2 (5 bases). The germline CDR1 and CDR2 sequences are SNHLY and FYNNEI. V lost 3 bases to trimming and J lost 5 bases, with 13 bases between them. The CDR3 runs to 14 residues. The CDR3 bases are TGTGCCAGCAGTGAGGGCCCGCGCGGGGAGACCCAGTACTTC. Its translation is CASSEGPRGETQYF.

This clone came up a few times. CDR3 sequence reads: CASIPRAQETQYF. CDR3 nucleotide sequence: TGTGCCAGCATCCCCAGGGCCCAAGAGACCCAGTACTTC. The rearrangement uses TRBV7-9 and TRBJ2-5; D is possibly TRBD1 (5 bases). Trimming shortened V by 7 bases and J by 1 base, and 10 bases separated the two germline ends. There are 13 residues in the CDR3. Germline V gene lookup returns CDR1 SEHNR and CDR2 FQNEAQ (reference sequence). The entire variable domain, with the rest obtained from reference TRBV7-9 and TRBJ2-5, is as follows: DTGVSQNPRHKITKRGQNVTFRCDPISEHNRLYWYRQTLGQGPEFLTYFQNEAQLEKSRLLSDRFSAERPKGSFSTLEIQRTEQGDSAMYLCASIPRAQETQYFGPGTRLLVL.

The chain joins TRBV6-6 to TRBJ2-1; possible D gene TRBD2, 5 bases. V lost 4 bases and J lost 10, with 11 bases in between. This CDR3 spans 12 amino acids. Germline V lookup: CDR1 MNHNY, CDR2 SVGAGI (reference sequence). The CDR3 here is CASSSAGLEQFF. The CDR3 DNA follows: TGTGCCAGCAGTTCCGCAGGACTCGAGCAGTTCTTC.

The CDR3 DNA reads TGTGCCAGCAGCTTATGGGGGGACGGACAAGAGACCCAGTACTTC. Amino acids: CASSLWGDGQETQYF. The rearrangement links TRBV7-2 to TRBJ2-5; D possibly corresponds to TRBD2 (6 bases). The CDR3 length is 15 residues. Germline CDR1 and CDR2: SGHTA and FQGNSA. V gave up 2 bases and J gave up 2 bases, with 12 bases separating them.

The chain joins TRBV18 to TRBJ2-6, with TRBD2 identical over 7 bases. Germline assignment: CDR1 KGHSH and CDR2 LQKENI. The junction had 1 base not matched to a gene; V was cut back by 3 bases and J by 2 bases. CDR3 length: 15 amino acids. In DNA form, the CDR3 reads TGTGCCAGCTCACCGGGGGGGACTGGGGCCAACGTCCTGACTTTC. It specifies CASSPGGTGANVLTF.

This chain links TRBV30 with TRBJ2-5, with a weak D call TRBD2 (5 bases). Germline loops: CDR1 GTSNPN, CDR2 SVGIG (reference sequence). V lost 4 bases, J lost 5 bases, and 8 bases lay in between. The CDR3 has 11 residues. The CDR3 bases are TGTGCCTGGACGCGGAGGGAGACCCAGTACTTC. Amino acids: CAWTRRETQYF.

This rearrangement joins TRBV14 to TRBJ2-1; no reliable D call. Germline-derived CDR1 and CDR2 are SGHDN and FVKESK. Trimming took 4 bases from V and 7 from J, leaving 8 bases between them. The CDR3 length is 12 residues. The CDR3 DNA reads as TGTGCCAGCAGCCCGACCAGGAATGAGCAGTTCTTC. Protein product: CASSPTRNEQFF. The variable domain in full, with the rest retrieved from reference TRBV14 and TRBJ2-1, is EAGVTQFPSHSVIEKGQTVTLRCDPISGHDNLYWYRRVMGKEIKFLLHFVKESKQDESGMPNNRFLAERTGGTYSTLKVQPAELEDSGVYFCASSPTRNEQFFGPGTRLTVL.

CDR3: CASSPGHRNTEAFF. The CDR3 bases are TGTGCCAGTAGTCCGGGACACAGGAACACTGAAGCTTTCTTT. This rearrangement joins TRBV19 to TRBJ1-1; D may be TRBD1 (6 bases). Germline assignment: CDR1 LNHDA and CDR2 SQIVND (reference sequence). The CDR3 loop spans 14 amino acids. V was clipped by 5 bases and J by 1 base, with 11 bases between them.

The chain uses TRBV14 and TRBJ1-2; TRBD1 matches 8 bases. V was clipped by 3 bases and J by 8 bases; unmatched bases: 8. In germline, CDR1 is SGHDN, CDR2 FVKESK. The CDR3 is made up of 14 amino acids. The CDR3 is CASSHPDRANGYTF. CDR3 DNA: TGTGCCAGCAGCCATCCGGACAGGGCGAACGGCTACACCTTC.

The gene calls are TRBV4-1 and TRBJ2-3, with TRBD1 identical over 9 bases. The CDR3 spans 16 residues. The V gene end was trimmed by 3 bases and the J gene end by 3 bases; junction bases not matched to a gene: 7. Germline-derived CDR1 and CDR2 are MGHRA and YSYEKL. Written as DNA, the CDR3 is TGCGCCAGCAGCCATGAGGGACAGGGAGGGACAGATACGCAGTATTTT. Its protein product is CASSHEGQGGTDTQYF.

This clone turned up a few times. V and J are TRBV28 and TRBJ1-2, with a tentative D call TRBD1 (6 bases). This CDR3 comprises 16 residues. The ends were cut back, 2 bases at V and 2 bases at J, with 15 bases in the middle. Germline values: CDR1 MDHEN, CDR2 SYDVKM. The CDR3, as DNA: TGTGCCAGCAGTTTAGGGGGCTCCCCGTCGAACTATGGCTACACCTTC. This translates into CASSLGGSPSNYGYTF.

This chain uses TRBV19 with TRBJ1-2, with 7 bases matching TRBD1. V trimming: 6 bases; J trimming: 7 bases; junction bases outside the gene matches: 14. This CDR3 contains 15 residues. CDR1 LNHDA and CDR2 SQIVND come from the germline V gene (reference sequence). CDR3 protein: CASSLTGVKLGGYTF. In DNA form, the CDR3 reads TGTGCCAGTAGCCTTACAGGGGTAAAGCTTGGTGGCTACACCTTC.

The chain recombines TRBV27 with TRBJ1-6; 8 bases line up with TRBD1. Germline lookup yields CDR1 MNHEY and CDR2 SMNVEV (reference sequence). The V segment lost 6 bases and the J segment 8 bases; nucleotides outside the gene matches: 6. The CDR3 spans 14 residues. CDR3 residues: CASSWGQEDSPLHF. CDR3 nucleotide sequence: TGTGCCAGCAGCTGGGGACAGGAGGATTCACCCCTCCACTTT.

This chain joins TRBV27 and TRBJ1-3, with TRBD1 matching 10 bases. The germline V gene encodes CDR1 MNHEY and CDR2 SMNVEV (reference sequence). The trim removed 7 bases at V and 6 bases at J, leaving 6 bases unmatched. The length of the CDR3 is 14 residues. This chain's CDR3 is CASTPGQGKNTIYF. DNA for the CDR3: TGTGCCAGCACACCGGGACAGGGGAAAAACACCATATATTTT.

The CDR3 DNA follows: TGTGCCAGCAGCCGGGACATCAACTATGGCTACACCTTC. It translates to CASSRDINYGYTF. The rearrangement links TRBV5-6 to TRBJ1-2; possible D gene TRBD1, 6 bases. The germline V gene encodes CDR1 SGHDT and CDR2 YYEEEE. The V gene lost 4 bases and the J gene lost 2 bases, with 9 bases spanning the gap. The CDR3 has 13 residues.

The chain employs TRBV5-4 and TRBJ1-4, with TRBD1 as a possible D gene (5 bases). CDR3 size: 16 residues. Trimming cost V 0 bases and J 3 bases, with 12 bases left between them. The V gene's germline CDR1 is SGHNT and CDR2 YYREEE (reference sequence). Here the CDR3 DNA reads TGTGCCAGCAGCTTGGCGGGGGGGACGGCTAATGAAAAACTGTTTTTT. It specifies CASSLAGGTANEKLFF.

The rearrangement links TRBV29-1 to TRBJ1-1; D ambiguous. Germline values: CDR1 SQVTM, CDR2 ANQGSEA. The CDR3 covers 12 residues. Trimming took off 4 bases at V and 2 bases at J, with 8 bases between the two ends. CDR3: CSVAPGNTEAFF. The CDR3 DNA reads as TGCAGCGTTGCCCCAGGCAACACTGAAGCTTTCTTT.

The table lists this clone with a few counts. This CDR3 is CASSLFRAGQPQHF. In DNA form, the CDR3 reads TGTGCCAGCAGTTTATTCAGGGCCGGTCAGCCCCAGCATTTT. The chain employs TRBV28 and TRBJ1-5; D may be TRBD1 (5 bases). Germline-derived CDR1 and CDR2 are MDHEN and SYDVKM. The CDR3 spans 14 residues. V was pared by 1 base and J by 6 bases, with 10 bases between.